What follows are 22 T cell receptor beta chains derived from one specimen sequenced in a study of cytomegalovirus exposure and HLA in healthy donors. Primers included in the PCR were 60 Vbeta and 13 Jbeta primers. TCRdb's copy holds only in-frame clones and misses some; the assay was immunoSEQ multiplex PCR. The sample records over 150,000 clones, around 79% being singletons. Sequenced sample: PBMCs. Receptors were obtained from a man aged 18 to 30 in good health and CMV-seronegative.

This clone was counted between two and nine times. The chain has TRBV5-4 and TRBJ1-3; weak D call: TRBD1 (5 bases). V dropped 1 base and J dropped 9 bases, with 11 bases sitting between them. CDR1 and CDR2 (germline): SGHNT, YYREEE (reference sequence). The CDR3 spans 13 residues. CDR3 nucleotide sequence: TGTGCCAGCAGCTTGTTAGGGGAGGCCACCATATATTTT. It codes for CASSLLGEATIYF.

The chain has TRBV6-4 and TRBJ1-2; TRBD1 agrees at 8 bases. With V trimmed by 4 bases and J by 6 bases, 7 bases remained unmatched. The germline V gene encodes CDR1 MRHNA and CDR2 SNTAGT. CDR3 length equals 14 residues. The CDR3 sequence is CASSATGGDDGYTF. In DNA, the CDR3 is TGTGCCAGCAGTGCCACAGGGGGAGACGATGGCTACACCTTC.

The chain is built from TRBV6-1 and TRBJ2-7; 7 positions agree with TRBD2. The J segment lost 3 bases and the V segment lost 6 bases, leaving 11 bases of the junction unmatched. The CDR3 has 15 residues. CDR1 is MNHNS, CDR2 SASEGT, per germline. CDR3 amino acids: CASRHTSSGYYEQYV. For the CDR3, the DNA is TGTGCCAGCAGACATACTTCTAGCGGATACTACGAGCAGTACGTC.

This rearrangement joins TRBV4-2 to TRBJ1-6; D possibly corresponds to TRBD1 (6 bases). This CDR3 has 15 amino acids. Trimming left V 0 bases short and J 7 bases short, with 10 bases between. The germline V gene encodes CDR1 LGHNA and CDR2 YNFKEQ. The chain's CDR3 is CASSQDRDNNSPLHF. DNA of the CDR3: TGTGCCAGCAGCCAAGATCGGGACAACAATTCACCCCTCCACTTT.

This chain connects TRBV29-1 to TRBJ2-1, with 11 bases identical to TRBD1. Germline loops: CDR1 SQVTM, CDR2 ANQGSEA. This CDR3 is built from 17 residues. The V gene end was trimmed by 6 bases and the J gene end by 4 bases; junction bases not matched to a gene: 14. CDR3 bases: TGCAGCGTAGCCGGGACAGGGGGAATCAAATCGTACAATGAGCAGTTCTTC. It translates to CSVAGTGGIKSYNEQFF.

The CDR3 nucleotides read TGTGCCAGTAGCCCAATATTCCTACCAGGCCAGAGTAACCCACTAGCGGGGGGCGAAGAGACCCAGTACTTC. Its protein is CASSPIFLPGQSNPLAGGEETQYF. The rearrangement uses TRBV19 and TRBJ2-5; 12 nucleotides agree with TRBD2. The germline V gene encodes CDR1 LNHDA and CDR2 SQIVND (reference sequence). V trimming: 6 bases; J trimming: 3 bases; junction bases outside the gene matches: 32. CDR3 length: 24 residues. Variable domain in full (rest from reference TRBV19 and TRBJ2-5): DGGITQSPKYLFRKEGQNVTLSCEQNLNHDAMYWYRQDPGQGLRLIYYSQIVNDFQKGDIAEGYSVSREKKESFPLTVTSAQKNPTAFYLCASSPIFLPGQSNPLAGGEETQYFGPGTRLLVL.

V usage is TRBV10-3 and J usage is TRBJ1-4; D call uncertain. The CDR3 covers 15 residues. Deletions cut 0 bases from V and 4 bases from J, with 9 bases between. Per germline, CDR1 ENHRY and CDR2 SYGVKD. In DNA, the CDR3 is TGTGCCATCAGTGAGTCGACACGGGGTAATGAAAAACTGTTTTTT. Its translation: CAISESTRGNEKLFF.

The chain recombines TRBV13 with TRBJ2-5, with 8 bases fitting TRBD1. This CDR3 spans 15 amino acids. Germline CDR1 and CDR2: PRHDT and FYEKMQ (reference sequence). J lost 4 bases, V lost 4 bases, and 8 bases had no gene match. In DNA, the CDR3 is TGTGCCAGCAGCTCGGTGGGGACAGGACCAGAGACCCAGTACTTC. Amino acids: CASSSVGTGPETQYF.

J is TRBJ1-2 and V is TRBV7-6; D possibly corresponds to TRBD1 (5 bases). Germline V gene sequence: CDR1 SGHVS, CDR2 FNYEAQ. V lost 0 bases to trimming and J lost 7 bases, with 12 bases between them. The CDR3 totals 14 residues. Written as DNA, the CDR3 is TGTGCCAGCAGCTTAGCGGGGCGGAGTGGTGGCTACACCTTC. This translates into CASSLAGRSGGYTF.

The V call is TRBV7-9, the J call TRBJ2-7; tentatively, D is TRBD1 (5 bases). With 5 bases removed from V and 3 bases from J, the gap between germline ends came to 11 bases. The length of the CDR3 is 13 residues. In germline, CDR1 is SEHNR, CDR2 FQNEAQ (reference sequence). The CDR3 loop reads CASSADRNYEQYF. The CDR3, as DNA: TGTGCCAGCAGCGCCGACAGAAACTACGAGCAGTACTTC. Full variable domain (missing parts from reference TRBV7-9 and TRBJ2-7): DTGVSQNPRHKITKRGQNVTFRCDPISEHNRLYWYRQTLGQGPEFLTYFQNEAQLEKSRLLSDRFSAERPKGSFSTLEIQRTEQGDSAMYLCASSADRNYEQYFGPGTRLTVT.

The chain is built from TRBV6-5 and TRBJ2-5; TRBD1 matches 7 bases. Gene TRBJ2-7 matches the end of the DNA better, so the J call may be wrong. This CDR3 contains 14 residues. Germline V gives CDR1 MNHEY, CDR2 SVGAGI. The CDR3 nucleotides are TGTGCCAGCAGTTATGGGACAGCATCCTACGAGCAGTACTTC. Amino acids: CASSYGTASYEQYF.

The V and J genes are TRBV6-4 and TRBJ2-1, with no clear D. The CDR3 runs to 17 residues. V was shortened by 0 bases and J by 6 bases, with 18 bases between the two germline ends. CDR1 and CDR2 (germline): MRHNA, SNTAGT. CDR3 sequence (DNA): TGTGCCAGCAGTGACTCCCCCACTTCACTCAGAGGCAATGAGCAGTTCTTC. Translating gives CASSDSPTSLRGNEQFF.

The chain links TRBV6-1 to TRBJ1-5; no clear D. Trimming took 7 bases from V and 0 from J, leaving 4 bases between them. The CDR3 is made up of 12 amino acids. Germline loops: CDR1 MNHNS, CDR2 SASEGT. This chain's CDR3 is CASTGSNQPQHF. CDR3 in DNA: TGTGCCAGCACAGGTAGCAATCAGCCCCAGCATTTT.

The CDR3 sequence: CASSMGGSGGIKETQYF. The CDR3 DNA sequence: TGTGCCAGTAGTATGGGGGGATCGGGGGGCATTAAAGAGACCCAGTACTTC. The chain combines TRBV19 with TRBJ2-5; D is possibly TRBD2 (7 bases). The germline gives CDR1 LNHDA, CDR2 SQIVND (reference sequence). Trimming pared 3 bases from V and 3 bases from J, leaving 20 bases between. The CDR3 is 17 residues long.

The chain combines TRBV19 with TRBJ2-1; possibly TRBD1 for D (6 bases). CDR1 and CDR2 from the germline V gene are LNHDA and SQIVND (reference sequence). The CDR3 totals 14 residues. V was shortened by 2 bases and J by 3 bases, with 8 bases between the two germline ends. CDR3 residues: CASSIQGIYNEQFF. CDR3 in DNA: TGTGCCAGTAGTATACAGGGGATCTACAATGAGCAGTTCTTC.

This clone was found a few times. The chain is built from TRBV7-2 and TRBJ2-1; 8 nucleotides match TRBD2. V was clipped by 5 bases and J by 9 bases; unmatched bases: 12. CDR3 length equals 15 residues. Germline V gene lookup returns CDR1 SGHTA and CDR2 FQGNSA. The CDR3 region is CASSPERGPGGEQFF. The CDR3 bases are TGTGCCAGCAGCCCCGAGCGGGGGCCGGGCGGTGAGCAGTTCTTC.

The genes are TRBV7-3 and TRBJ2-1; 7 bases match TRBD1. CDR1 is SGHTA and CDR2 is FQGTGA in the germline V gene. The CDR3 covers 15 residues. Germline trimming cut 2 bases from V and 2 bases from J; bases unmatched to any gene: 3. CDR3 protein: CASSLEGGAYNEQFF. CDR3 bases: TGTGCCAGCAGCTTAGAAGGGGGCGCCTACAATGAGCAGTTCTTC.

In this sample, this clone is medium-sized. The genes are TRBV7-2 and TRBJ1-6; no clear D gene. The V gene's germline CDR1 is SGHTA and CDR2 FQGNSA. The CDR3 runs to 17 residues. V shed 4 bases and J shed 5 bases, with 18 bases lying between them. CDR3 nucleotide sequence: TGTGCCAGCAGCTGGCCAGCAAGACTGATACATAATTCACCCCTCCACTTT. Translating it yields CASSWPARLIHNSPLHF.

The rearrangement uses TRBV7-8 and TRBJ1-1; 10 bases line up with TRBD1. The V segment lost 1 base and the J segment 7 bases; nucleotides outside the gene matches: 6. Germline V lookup: CDR1 SGHVS, CDR2 FQNEAQ. The CDR3 spans 15 residues. The CDR3 spells CASSLGGTGVGEAFF. The CDR3 DNA reads TGTGCCAGCAGCTTAGGTGGGACAGGGGTGGGTGAAGCTTTCTTT.

V is TRBV2 and J is TRBJ1-5; 8 bases agree with TRBD1. CDR3 length: 13 residues. Per the germline V gene, CDR1 is SNHLY and CDR2 is FYNNEI. Germline trimming cut 8 bases from V and 7 bases from J; bases unmatched to any gene: 7. CDR3 protein: CASGDRGGQPQHF. DNA of the CDR3: TGTGCCAGCGGCGACAGGGGCGGCCAGCCCCAGCATTTT.

This clone was recorded only once. The chain carries TRBV6-5 and TRBJ2-2; 7 bases map to TRBD1. From germline, CDR1 is MNHEY and CDR2 SVGAGI. The CDR3 totals 15 residues. Trimming took 5 bases from V and 0 from J; bases not matched to a gene: 3. The CDR3 nucleotides read TGTGCCAGCAGTACCGGGACAGCGAACACCGGGGAGCTGTTTTTT. Translation gives CASSTGTANTGELFF.

The chain has TRBV5-1 and TRBJ1-4; TRBD1 might be the D (6 bases). The germline CDR1 and CDR2 sequences are SGHRS and YFSETQ. The CDR3 contains 16 residues. The V and J ends lost 4 bases and 6 bases respectively, with 19 bases between them. CDR3 sequence: CASSAGGHPGYEKLFF. CDR3 in DNA: TGCGCCAGCAGCGCGGGGGGCCACCCGGGGTATGAAAAACTGTTTTTT. The full variable domain, completed using reference TRBV5-1 and TRBJ1-4, is KAGVTQTPRYLIKTRGQQVTLSCSPISGHRSVSWYQQTPGQGLQFLFEYFSETQRNKGNFPGRFSGRQFSNSRSEMNVSTLELGDSALYLCASSAGGHPGYEKLFFGSGTQLSVL.